Described below is a single T cell receptor (beta chain) sequence and its context. Its antigen is currently unknown. One junction end does not reproduce the germline sequence, and a read error may be involved. The CDR3 covers 13 residues. Germline CDR1 SGHAT, CDR2 FQNNGV. This entry belongs to a study of regulatory T cells in long-lasting Graves disease. CDR3-region Arm-PCR and iRepertoire HTBI primers produced the TCR beta libraries. MiXCR, applied by TCRdb to the multiplex PCR reads, yields one record per CDR3 protein. The sample gives 360,000 or so distinct CDR3 sequences, around 15% of which show up once; 25% to 30% is in the top ten. Whole-study findings and limits: With a small sample size, accuracy may have been reduced.

Documented time point: newly diagnosed GD, antithyroid drugs for less than 3 months. Extracted PBMC RNA gave rise to the TCR library. These data were likewise used in another study, on T cells in Graves' hyperthyroidism and ophthalmopathy. That source notes: Orbital computed tomography and thyroid ultrasound, together with serum TRAb and thyroxine and clinical symptoms, were used for diagnoses. Most thyroid clonotypes expanded above 0.001 were also detected in blood.

This TCR was recovered from a middle-aged man with Graves disease. The input for sequencing was peripheral blood mononuclear cells (PBMCs), taken at new diagnosis, from a patient treated with antithyroid drugs. The chain couples TRBV11-2 to TRBJ2-5; 7 bases fit TRBD2. This chain's CDR3 is CAGSRGGEETQYF. For the CDR3, the DNA is TGTGCCGGCAGCCGTGGGGGGGAAGAGACCCAGTACTTC.